This T cell receptor beta chain was captured by sequencing in a study of radiotherapy plus CTLA-4 blockade in lung cancer. In the study overall: Among patients, under 20% showed objective responses, and approximately 30% had disease control.

Study-wide points: Following radiotherapy plus ipilimumab, tumor-derived TCR clones expanded in the blood.

V lost 0 bases and J lost 7, with 4 bases in between. This CDR3 comprises 12 residues. CDR1 PRHDT and CDR2 FYEKMQ come from the germline V gene (reference sequence). Measured with immunoSEQ multiplex PCR; TCRdb has only the in-frame clones, and not every one. The sample yields tens of thousands of clones, roughly 59% seen once. In this sample, this clone turned up a few times. Its antigen is unidentified. This rearrangement joins TRBV13 to TRBJ1-5; D unclear. The material was peripheral blood, obtained from a patient treated with radiotherapy plus ipilimumab. The origin of this receptor is a human donor with non-small cell lung cancer who had a partial response to radiotherapy plus ipilimumab. CDR3 amino acids: CASSLGPQPQHF. The CDR3, as DNA: TGTGCCAGCAGCTTAGGCCCGCAGCCCCAGCATTTT.